Listed below are T cell receptor beta chains from one sample, sequenced in a study of cytomegalovirus exposure and HLA in healthy donors. Repertoires were generated with immunoSEQ multiplex PCR, while TCRdb's copy carries only in-frame clones and drops some. Found here are under 200,000 clones, approximately 78% of them singletons; the top ten hold around 3.1%. The sequenced sample was PBMCs. The receptors originated from a middle-aged woman in good health and CMV-seronegative. The CDR3 runs from the conserved cysteine through the conserved F or W. A D gene is named only where the DNA matches it firmly. Size values are once, few and many counts, or a class for expanded clones, and some rows have none.

. . TRBJ2-1 TRBV10-2 TGCGCCAGCAGTGATTTAAAGGCGGGCCCCCCGGGGGAGCAGTTCTTC CASSDLKAGPPGEQFF
. . TRBJ1-4 TRBV6-6 TGTGCCAGCAGAAGTCAGGGCGGAGAGGAAAAACTGTTTTTT CASRSQGGEEKLFF
TRBD1 . TRBJ1-2 TRBV7-9 TGTGCCAGCAGCTTATCCGGACAGGGCAGGGGAAATGGCTACACCTTC CASSLSGQGRGNGYTF
. . TRBJ1-6 TRBV10-1 TGCGCCAGCAGTGAGATTAGGGGCACGGATTCACCCCTCCACTTT CASSEIRGTDSPLHF
TRBD2 once TRBJ2-1 TRBV10-2 TGCGCCAGCAGAGACATAGCGGGGGGGAACAATGAGCAGTTCTTC CASRDIAGGNNEQFF
. . TRBJ2-3 TRBV9 TGTGCCAGCAGCGCGACTAGTAGCACAGATACGCAGTATTTT CASSATSSTDTQYF
TRBD1 . TRBJ1-1 TRBV5-1 TGCGCCAGCAGCCCCTCACAGGGGGGAGCTTTCTTT CASSPSQGGAFF
. . TRBJ1-4 TRBV5-6 TGTGCCAGCAGTTGGCAGGGTTTCGAGGAAAAACTGTTTTTT CASSWQGFEEKLFF
. few TRBJ2-6 TRBV19 TGTGCCAGTAGTATAGGGGCAGGGCGCGGAACTGGGGCCAACGTCCTGACTTTC CASSIGAGRGTGANVLTF
TRBD1 . TRBJ2-7 TRBV18 TGTGCCAGCTCACCACGGGGACAGGGTTTTTCCGAGCAGTACTTC CASSPRGQGFSEQYF
. . TRBJ2-7 TRBV7-2 TGTGCCAGCAGCTTTTGGGCCGAGCAGTACTTC CASSFWAEQYF
. . TRBJ1-1 TRBV27 TGTGCCAGCAGTTTGTTAAGGGGTAGGTACACTGAAGCTTTCTTT CASSLLRGRYTEAFF
. . TRBJ2-7 TRBV4-1 TGCGCCAGCAGCCAACATACCTCAGGGGAGCAGTACTTC CASSQHTSGEQYF
TRBD2 few TRBJ2-7 TRBV7-8 TGTGCCAGCAGCCGCGGGCGGGGGACGACCTACGAGCAGTACTTC CASSRGRGTTYEQYF
TRBD2 . TRBJ2-5 TRBV9 TGTGCCAGCACGGGACTAGCGGGGGATGAGACCCAGTACTTC CASTGLAGDETQYF
. . TRBJ2-2 TRBV29-1 TGCAGCGCGGCGGGGTCCGGGGAGCTGTTTTTT CSAAGSGELFF
TRBD1 . TRBJ1-6 TRBV6-5 TGTGCCAGCAGTTACCAGGGACAGGGGTCTCTAGCCCTCCACTTT CASSYQGQGSLALHF
TRBD2 . TRBJ2-1 TRBV7-9 TGTGCCAGCAGCTTAGGGGCGGGGGTCACTAATGAGCAGTTCTTC CASSLGAGVTNEQFF
. once TRBJ1-1 TRBV27 TGTGCCAGCAGCCGAAACCCGGGACAGAACACTGAAGCTTTCTTT CASSRNPGQNTEAFF
TRBD1 . TRBJ1-2 TRBV29-1 TGCAGCGTCTGGACAGGCAAGCAGAACTATGGCTACACCTTC CSVWTGKQNYGYTF
. once TRBJ1-2 TRBV6-5 TGTGCCAGCAGTTACTCCGGGACTTCTGGCTACACCTTC CASSYSGTSGYTF
. . TRBJ1-1 TRBV6-1 TGTGCCAGCTCCTACCGGGGGGGGGACACTGAAGCTTTCTTT CASSYRGGDTEAFF
TRBD1 . TRBJ1-3 TRBV5-1 TGCGCCAGCAGCTTGCGGCAGGGGGTAACTGGAAACACCATATATTTT CASSLRQGVTGNTIYF
. . TRBJ2-2 TRBV19 TGTGCCAGTAGTATAGAGGGCGAGGGCAGTACCGGGGAGCTGTTTTTT CASSIEGEGSTGELFF
TRBD2 . TRBJ2-5 TRBV19 TGTGCCAGTAGTGAGGAAAGCGGGGGGTTGGAGACCCAGTACTTC CASSEESGGLETQYF
TRBD1 . TRBJ1-1 TRBV7-3 TGTGCCAGCAGCCCCGGACAGGGGTCGATGAACACTGAAGCTTTCTTT CASSPGQGSMNTEAFF
TRBD1 . TRBJ1-3 TRBV19 TGTGCCAGTAGCCCCGGGACAGGGGACCGAGCGAGACCCGGAAACACCATATATTTT CASSPGTGDRARPGNTIYF
. . TRBJ2-7 TRBV9 TGTGCCAGCAGCGTAGACCCCTCGGGTGTCCACGAGCAGTACTTC CASSVDPSGVHEQYF
TRBD1 . TRBJ1-2 TRBV9 TGTGCCAGCAGCCCTCGACAGGGGATTCTTGTAGACTATGGCTACACCTTC CASSPRQGILVDYGYTF
. few TRBJ2-7 TRBV28 TGTGCCAGCAGGGATCCCGGGACATCCCCTTACGAGCAGTACTTC CASRDPGTSPYEQYF
TRBD1 . TRBJ1-2 TRBV6-1 TGTGCCAGCAGTGAAGCCGCCGGGACAGATTTCTATGGCTACACCTTC CASSEAAGTDFYGYTF
. . TRBJ2-5 TRBV7-9 TGTGCCAGCAGCCCCCGGGTGCGGGAGACCCAGTACTTC CASSPRVRETQYF
. . TRBJ2-5 TRBV11-2 TGTGCCAGCAGTGCGGTACGGGTTGGGCAGTACTTC CASSAVRVGQYF
. . TRBJ2-1 TRBV7-2 TGTGCCAGCAGCTTAGCGGGGGGATACAATGAGCAGTTCTTC CASSLAGGYNEQFF
. few TRBJ1-4 TRBV4-1 TGCGCCAGCAGCCAATTCCGGGGGACGGGAAATGAAAAACTGTTTTTT CASSQFRGTGNEKLFF
TRBD2 once TRBJ2-7 TRBV2 TGTGCCAGCAGTATAGCGGGGGGATACGAGCAGTACTTC CASSIAGGYEQYF
TRBD1 . TRBJ2-2 TRBV29-1 TGCAGCGTGCGACAGGGGGCGGACACCGGGGAGCTGTTTTTT CSVRQGADTGELFF
TRBD1 once TRBJ2-7 TRBV2 TGTGCCAGCAGTGGTGCCACGGGGACAGGGCGCCACGAGCAGTACTTC CASSGATGTGRHEQYF
. . TRBJ1-4 TRBV6-1 TGTGCCAGCAGTGGGCCGGCACAGGGGTTTTTT CASSGPAQGFF
. . TRBJ1-2 TRBV14 TGTGCCAGCAGCCATAATAACTATGGCTACACCTTC CASSHNNYGYTF
. once TRBJ1-1 TRBV19 TGTGCCAGTAGTGGTTGGCAGGGGAACACTGAAGCTTTCTTT CASSGWQGNTEAFF
. . TRBJ2-3 TRBV13 TGTGCCAGCAGCTTAGGGGGGGCTTTCACAGATACGCAGTATTTT CASSLGGAFTDTQYF
TRBD1 few TRBJ2-7 TRBV4-1 TGCGCCAGCAGCCAACAGACAGGGACCTACGAGCAGTACTTC CASSQQTGTYEQYF
. . TRBJ1-1 TRBV10-3 TGTGCCATCAGCCTACAAGGGAGGGACACTGAAGCTTTCTTT CAISLQGRDTEAFF
TRBD2 . TRBJ2-4 TRBV7-9 TGTGCCAGCAGCTTAGCGGGGGGGAGCTACATTCAGTACTTC CASSLAGGSYIQYF
. . TRBJ2-2 TRBV12-2 TGTGCAAGTCGCTTTGCCCTTGGGCGGGGGGAAAACACCGGGGAGCTGTTTTTT CASRFALGRGENTGELFF
TRBD2 . TRBJ2-7 TRBV6-5 TGTGCCAGCACCGTAGCGGGGGGGTACGAGCAGTACTTC CASTVAGGYEQYF
. few TRBJ1-2 TRBV4-1 TGCGCCAGCAGCCAAGTCGTCTCAGGGGATAATAGAGGCTACACCTTC CASSQVVSGDNRGYTF
. . TRBJ1-2 TRBV7-9 TGTGCCAGCAGCTTAGAACCCTTCCGGGACACGGAAGGTGGCTACACCTTC CASSLEPFRDTEGGYTF
. . TRBJ2-7 TRBV6-1 TGTGCCAGCAGTGCCCATGGGCCGACCTACGAGCAGTACTTC CASSAHGPTYEQYF
TRBD1 . TRBJ1-5 TRBV6-5 TGTGCCAGCAGTTCGACCCAGACAGGGTACCAGCCCCAGCATTTT CASSSTQTGYQPQHF
. . TRBJ1-1 TRBV6-1 TGTGCCAGCAGTGAATGGTGGGGGCCAGGACGAATGAACACTGAAGCTTTCTTT CASSEWWGPGRMNTEAFF
. few TRBJ2-7 TRBV13 TGTGCCAGCAGCTTAGACAGGGCCTACGAGCAGTACTTC CASSLDRAYEQYF
TRBD1 once TRBJ2-5 TRBV6-5 TGTGCCAGCAGCCGGGACAGGGGGCAAGAGACCCAGTACTTC CASSRDRGQETQYF
. . TRBJ1-1 TRBV7-9 TGTGCCAGCAGCTTAGGACGCTACAAGGGAGTCGGGAACACTGAAGCTTTCTTT CASSLGRYKGVGNTEAFF
TRBD2 . TRBJ2-3 TRBV5-4 TGTGCCAGCAGCGCCAGACTAGCGGGATTCACGGATACGCAGTATTTT CASSARLAGFTDTQYF
TRBD1 . TRBJ1-2 TRBV7-9 TGTGCCAGCAGCCTAGGGACAGGGAACTATGGCTACACCTTC CASSLGTGNYGYTF